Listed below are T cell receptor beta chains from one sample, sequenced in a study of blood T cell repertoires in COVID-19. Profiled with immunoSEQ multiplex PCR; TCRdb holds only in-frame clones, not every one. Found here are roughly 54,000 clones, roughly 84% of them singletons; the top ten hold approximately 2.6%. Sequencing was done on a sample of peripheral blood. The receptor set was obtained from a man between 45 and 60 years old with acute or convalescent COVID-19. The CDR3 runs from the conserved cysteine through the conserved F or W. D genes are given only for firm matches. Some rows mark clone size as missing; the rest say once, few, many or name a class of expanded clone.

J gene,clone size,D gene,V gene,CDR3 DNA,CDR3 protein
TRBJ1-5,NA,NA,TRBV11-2,TGTGCCAGCAGCTTAGAGAGCCATCAGCCCCAGCATTTT,CASSLESHQPQHF
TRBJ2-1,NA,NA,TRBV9,TGTGCCAGCAGCATAAGTGGGAGGGGGAACAATGAGCAGTTCTTC,CASSISGRGNNEQFF
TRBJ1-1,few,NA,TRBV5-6,TGTGCCAGCAGCTTTACTTGGAATACGGGGAACACTGAAGCTTTCTTT,CASSFTWNTGNTEAFF
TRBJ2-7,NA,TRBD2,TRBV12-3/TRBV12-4,TGTGCCAGCAGCGAAGCGGGGCCGGACGAGCAGTACTTC,CASSEAGPDEQYF
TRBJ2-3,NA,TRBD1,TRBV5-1,TGCGCCAGCAGCTTGGAGGGACAGGGGGCCGGCACAGATACGCAGTATTTT,CASSLEGQGAGTDTQYF
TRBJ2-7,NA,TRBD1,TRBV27,TGTGCCAGCAGGCCGATACAGGGGGGTAACGAGCAGTACTTC,CASRPIQGGNEQYF
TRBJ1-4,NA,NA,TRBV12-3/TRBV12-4,TGTGCCAGCGCTCGGGCTAATGAAAAACTGTTTTTT,CASARANEKLFF
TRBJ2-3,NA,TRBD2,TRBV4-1,TGCGCCAGCAGCCTCGTCGGACTAGCGGCAACTAGCACAGATACGCAGTATTTT,CASSLVGLAATSTDTQYF
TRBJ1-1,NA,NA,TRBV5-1,TGCGCCAGCAGTAGTGGGAACACTGAAGCTTTCTTT,CASSSGNTEAFF
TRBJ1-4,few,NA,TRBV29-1,TGCAGCGTGAGGGGGAGGGCGGAGGAAAAACTGTTTTTT,CSVRGRAEEKLFF
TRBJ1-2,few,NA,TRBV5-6,TGTGCCAGCAGCTTGCGAGGGGGGGCTTTAGGAGGCTACACCTTC,CASSLRGGALGGYTF
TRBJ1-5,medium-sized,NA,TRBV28,TGTGCCAGCAGTCCACTTAGAGGGAGCAATCAGCCCCAGCATTTT,CASSPLRGSNQPQHF
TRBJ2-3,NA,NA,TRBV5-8,TGTGCCAGCAGCTTGGAAGGGGGTAGCACAGATACGCAGTATTTT,CASSLEGGSTDTQYF
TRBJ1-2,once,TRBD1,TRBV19,TGTGCCAGTAGCCAGGGGGGAGACTATGGCTACACCTTC,CASSQGGDYGYTF
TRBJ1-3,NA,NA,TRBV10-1,TGCGCCAGGGGAACAGGGTGCTACAGAAACACCATATATTTT,CARGTGCYRNTIYF
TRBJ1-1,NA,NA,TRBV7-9,TGTGCCAGCAGCTTCGGTGGAGGCGGCACTGAAGCTTTCTTT,CASSFGGGGTEAFF
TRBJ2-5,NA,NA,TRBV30,TGTGCCTGGGCGGTTAACATAGGACTGGGAGAGACCCAGTACTTC,CAWAVNIGLGETQYF
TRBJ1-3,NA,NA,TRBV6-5,TGTGCCAGCAGCGCCGCCCAGGGAAACACCATATATTTT,CASSAAQGNTIYF
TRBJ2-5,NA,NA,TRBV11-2,TGTGCCAGCAGCTTTGTGGGCAGACCTTACCAAGAGACCCAGTACTTC,CASSFVGRPYQETQYF
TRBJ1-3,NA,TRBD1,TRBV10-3,TGTGCCATCAGTGAGTCCGGGACAGGGTATGGAAACACCATATATTTT,CAISESGTGYGNTIYF
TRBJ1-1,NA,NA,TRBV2,TGTGCCAGCAGTTTCGGGAACACTGAAGCTTTCTTT,CASSFGNTEAFF
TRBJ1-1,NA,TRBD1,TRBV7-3,TGTGCCAGCAGCTTCGACGGGACAGGGAAAGCTTTCTTT,CASSFDGTGKAFF
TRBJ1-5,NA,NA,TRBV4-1,TGCGCCAGCAGCCAAGGTAGGAGTCAGCCCCAGCATTTT,CASSQGRSQPQHF
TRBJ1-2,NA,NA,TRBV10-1,TGCGCCAGCAGTGTTTCAGGGGAAAGAAGGAGCTATGGCTACACCTTC,CASSVSGERRSYGYTF
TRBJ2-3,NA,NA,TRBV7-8,TGTGCCAGCAGCTTAGCGGTGAGCAATACGCAGTATTTT,CASSLAVSNTQYF
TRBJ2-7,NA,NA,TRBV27,TGTGCCAGCAGTTTATCCGGGTTGGAGCAGTACTTC,CASSLSGLEQYF
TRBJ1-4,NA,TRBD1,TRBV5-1,TGCGCCAGCAGCGCTCAGGGGGCGGTGGATGAAAAACTGTTTTTT,CASSAQGAVDEKLFF
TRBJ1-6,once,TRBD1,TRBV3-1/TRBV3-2,TGTGCCAGCAGCCCCCGGACAGGGCTCAATTCACCCCTCCACTTT,CASSPRTGLNSPLHF
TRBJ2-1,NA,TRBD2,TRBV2,TGTGCCAGCACGGAACTAGCGGGTGGGGTGAACTACGGCGATGAGCAGTTCTTC,CASTELAGGVNYGDEQFF
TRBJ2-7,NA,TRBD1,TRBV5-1,TGCGCCAGCAGCTTGCGGCAGGGGGCCTACGAGCAGTACTTC,CASSLRQGAYEQYF
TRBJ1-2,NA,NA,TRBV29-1,TGCAGCGTTGAAGACAGGGCTCTTCGTGGCTACACCTTC,CSVEDRALRGYTF
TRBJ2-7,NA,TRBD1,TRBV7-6,TGTGCCAGCAGCACCGGGACAGCTTTCTACGAGCAGTACTTC,CASSTGTAFYEQYF
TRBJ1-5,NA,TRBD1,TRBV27,TGTGCCAGCAGTTTATTGGGACAGAGCAATCAGCCCCAGCATTTT,CASSLLGQSNQPQHF
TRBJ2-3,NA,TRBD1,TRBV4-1,TGCGCCAGCAGGCAGCGGAGCAGGGGGTCAGATACGCAGTATTTT,CASRQRSRGSDTQYF
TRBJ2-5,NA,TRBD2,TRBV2,TGTGCCAGCAGCGGACTAGCGGGGGGACAAGAGACCCAGTACTTC,CASSGLAGGQETQYF
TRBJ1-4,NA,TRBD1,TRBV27,TGTGCCAGCAGTTTGTGGCAGGGGGGCGAAAAACTGTTTTTT,CASSLWQGGEKLFF
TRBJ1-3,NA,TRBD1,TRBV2,TGTGCCAGCAGCACCGGGACAGTTTATGGAAACACCATATATTTT,CASSTGTVYGNTIYF
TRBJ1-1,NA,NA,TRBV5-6,TGTGCCAGCAGCACCCAGGGGAACACTGAAGCTTTCTTT,CASSTQGNTEAFF